The text below deals with one T cell receptor (beta chain). Its antigen is not identified. The CDR3 has 16 residues. CDR1 is LGHNA, CDR2 YNFKEQ, per germline. J lost 4 bases, V lost 3 bases, and 6 bases had no gene match. The data were obtained in a study of tumor-infiltrating lymphocytes in localized non-small cell lung cancer. Study results and limitations: Immunotypes IM1 and IM2 had similar TCR-derived T-cell fractions.

Sequenced by immunoSEQ multiplex PCR; TCRdb stores in-frame clones only, minus some. This sample carries around 15,000 clones, around 82% of them seen once, and the ten largest clones take 10%. The chain joins TRBV4-2 to TRBJ2-1, with 10 nucleotides matching TRBD2. This sequence was found in a human donor with non-small cell lung cancer. The sample taken for sequencing was uninvolved lung tissue not adjacent to the tumor. CDR3 protein: CASSQTGTSEYNEQFF. The CDR3 DNA is TGTGCCAGCAGCCAGACCGGGACTAGCGAATACAATGAGCAGTTCTTC.